Below are 21 T cell receptor beta chains sequenced from a single sample in a study of blood T cell repertoires in COVID-19. Measured with immunoSEQ multiplex PCR; TCRdb has only the in-frame clones, and not every one. The sample contains 200,000 to 250,000 clones, 70% to 90% of which appear only once. The sequenced sample was PBMCs or T cells enriched from blood (not recorded which). Source of these receptors: a man aged 40-55 years who had recovered from COVID-19.

The chain recombines TRBV28 with TRBJ2-3; no definite D call. The CDR3 loop spans 15 amino acids. Germline V lookup: CDR1 MDHEN, CDR2 SYDVKM. V lost 2 bases to trimming and J lost 1 base, with 10 bases between them. This CDR3 is CASSLHSDGTDTQYF. CDR3 DNA: TGTGCCAGCAGTTTACACAGTGATGGCACAGATACGCAGTATTTT.

The J gene is TRBJ2-7, the V gene TRBV5-1; D is possibly TRBD2 (5 bases). V lost 1 base and J lost 5, with 10 bases in between. The CDR3 runs to 13 residues. The germline CDR1 and CDR2 sequences are SGHRS and YFSETQ. The CDR3 region is CASSLFGSHEQYF. The CDR3 bases are TGCGCCAGCAGCTTGTTTGGGAGCCACGAGCAGTACTTC.

The J gene is TRBJ2-6, the V gene TRBV23-1; unclear D gene. TRBV23-1 is filed as an ORF, its function uncertain. The CDR3 extends over 14 amino acids. V lost 6 bases, J lost 0 bases, and 6 bases lay in between. The CDR3 protein is CASSRSSGANVLTF. The CDR3 nucleotides are TGCGCCAGCAGCCGTTCCTCTGGGGCCAACGTCCTGACTTTC.

In its sample, this clone was seen once. The chain links TRBV11-2 to TRBJ2-5, with D possibly matching TRBD2 (6 bases). The CDR3 is 13 amino acids. V shed 1 base and J shed 7 bases, with 10 bases lying between them. Germline V CDR1 and CDR2: SGHAT, FQNNGV. The CDR3 coding sequence is TGTGCCAGCAGCTTAGCGGGGGTTAGGACCCAGTACTTC. Its translation is CASSLAGVRTQYF.

This chain uses TRBV19 with TRBJ2-7, with TRBD1 as a possible D gene (6 bases). The length of the CDR3 is 16 residues. Between the trimmed V and J ends, which lost 4 bases and 4 bases, there was a span of 20 bases. The V gene's germline CDR1 is LNHDA and CDR2 SQIVND (reference sequence). CDR3 in amino acids: CASSTPGTPHLYEQYF. CDR3 nucleotides: TGTGCCAGTAGTACACCCGGGACACCTCACCTATACGAGCAGTACTTC.

This CDR3 is CASSVGSGGNTIYF. CDR3 nucleotide sequence: TGTGCCAGCAGCGTAGGCAGCGGGGGAAACACCATATATTTT. The chain carries TRBV9 and TRBJ1-3; D is uncertain. The CDR3 has 14 amino acids. V shed 0 bases and J shed 4 bases, with 8 bases lying between them. The V gene's germline CDR1 is SGDLS and CDR2 YYNGEE.

This chain uses TRBV27 with TRBJ2-4; the match to TRBD1 covers 9 bases. The CDR3 loop spans 13 amino acids. Germline V gene lookup returns CDR1 MNHEY and CDR2 SMNVEV (reference sequence). Germline trimming cut 6 bases from V and 6 bases from J; bases unmatched to any gene: 3. In nucleotides, the CDR3 is TGTGCCAGCAGAGGGACAGGGAGAAACATTCAGTACTTC. Its translation: CASRGTGRNIQYF.

This clone was counted only a few times. The V and J genes are TRBV3-1 (or the pseudogene TRBV3-2) and TRBJ1-1; maybe TRBD1 (5 bases). The germline V and J ends were trimmed by 0 bases and 2 bases, with 10 bases remaining between them. Germline V gene sequence: CDR1 LGHDT, CDR2 YNNKEL (reference sequence). The CDR3 sequence is 15 residues long. CDR3 coding DNA: TGTGCCAGCAGCCAAGATGGGGGGGTAAACACTGAAGCTTTCTTT. Its protein is CASSQDGGVNTEAFF.

The chain is built from TRBV18 and TRBJ1-6; no firm D call. The CDR3 totals 12 residues. CDR1 and CDR2 from the germline V gene are KGHSH and LQKENI. The V gene lost 6 bases and the J gene lost 8 bases, with 8 bases spanning the gap. The CDR3 is CASSREHSPLHF. In DNA form, the CDR3 reads TGTGCCAGCTCGCGGGAGCATTCACCCCTCCACTTT. The full variable domain, its missing parts supplied by reference TRBV18 and TRBJ1-6, is NAGVMQNPRHLVRRRGQEARLRCSPMKGHSHVYWYRQLPEEGLKFMVYLQKENIIDESGMPKERFSAEFPKEGPSILRIQQVVRGDSAAYFCASSREHSPLHFGNGTRLTVT.

The CDR3 nucleotides read TGTGCCAGCAGCTGGCCCGGGACAGGAAGCGGCTACACCTTC. It specifies CASSWPGTGSGYTF. The V call is TRBV5-4, the J call TRBJ1-2; 8 bases agree with TRBD1. The V segment lost 3 bases and the J segment 8 bases; nucleotides outside the gene matches: 9. The CDR3 spans 14 residues. Germline V CDR1 and CDR2: SGHNT, YYREEE (reference sequence).

The chain employs TRBV5-1 and TRBJ2-1; the match to TRBD2 covers 9 bases. Germline CDR1 is SGHRS and CDR2 is YFSETQ. The CDR3 sequence is 17 residues long. The V and J ends lost 4 bases and 7 bases, in that order; junction bases with no gene match: 15. Here the CDR3 reads CASSPRAVSGSSNEQFF. In DNA form, the CDR3 reads TGCGCCAGCAGCCCGAGGGCCGTTAGCGGGAGTTCTAATGAGCAGTTCTTC. Full variable domain (outside the CDR3, taken from reference TRBV5-1 and TRBJ2-1): KAGVTQTPRYLIKTRGQQVTLSCSPISGHRSVSWYQQTPGQGLQFLFEYFSETQRNKGNFPGRFSGRQFSNSRSEMNVSTLELGDSALYLCASSPRAVSGSSNEQFFGPGTRLTVL.

The gene calls are TRBV4-3 and TRBJ1-2; a possible D gene is TRBD1 (5 bases). Germline V gives CDR1 LGHNA, CDR2 YSLEER. The CDR3 spans 16 residues. V shed 0 bases and J shed 5 bases, with 16 bases lying between them. The CDR3 nucleotides are TGCGCCAGCAGCCAAGAAGTGGGGGGATACGTTTATGGCTACACCTTC. Translating it yields CASSQEVGGYVYGYTF.

The chain combines TRBV11-1 with TRBJ2-5; no clear D. The germline V gene encodes CDR1 SGHAT and CDR2 FQDESV (reference sequence). V shed 3 bases and J shed 0 bases, with 5 bases lying between them. The CDR3 length is 13 residues. For the CDR3, the DNA is TGTGCCAGCAGCTTCGGGTACCAAGAGACCCAGTACTTC. It translates to CASSFGYQETQYF. Based on the CDR3 plus reference TRBV11-1 and TRBJ2-5, the full variable domain is EAEVAQSPRYKITEKSQAVAFWCDPISGHATLYWYRQILGQGPELLVQFQDESVVDDSQLPKDRFSAERLKGVDSTLKIQPAELGDSAMYLCASSFGYQETQYFGPGTRLLVL.

CDR3 region: CASSSQTGASIANQPQHF. CDR3 sequence (DNA): TGTGCCAGCAGCTCCCAGACAGGGGCGAGTATAGCCAATCAGCCCCAGCATTTT. The V call is TRBV28, the J call TRBJ1-5, with TRBD1 identical over 8 bases. The germline CDR1 and CDR2 sequences are MDHEN and SYDVKM. J lost 3 bases, V lost 6 bases, and 16 bases had no gene match. The CDR3 covers 18 residues.

This sequence joins TRBV28 and TRBJ1-5; D remains unclear. There are 13 residues in the CDR3. The V gene's germline CDR1 is MDHEN and CDR2 SYDVKM. V dropped 3 bases and J dropped 9 bases, with 12 bases sitting between them. The CDR3 DNA sequence: TGTGCCAGCAGTTTCTCATACCGAGGGCCCCAGCATTTT. This gives the protein CASSFSYRGPQHF. Full variable domain (missing parts from reference TRBV28 and TRBJ1-5): DVKVTQSSRYLVKRTGEKVFLECVQDMDHENMFWYRQDPGLGLRLIYFSYDVKMKEKGDIPEGYSVSREKKERFSLILESASTNQTSMYLCASSFSYRGPQHFGDGTRLSIL.

The rearrangement links TRBV5-4 to TRBJ2-1; 12 nucleotides agree with TRBD2. V was pared by 4 bases and J by 7 bases, with 6 bases of the junction left unmatched. Germline loops: CDR1 SGHNT, CDR2 YYREEE (reference sequence). The CDR3 contains 15 residues. The CDR3 DNA reads TGTGCCAGCAGCAAGACTAGCGGGAGCTCAAATGAGCAGTTCTTC. As protein: CASSKTSGSSNEQFF. Based on the CDR3 plus reference TRBV5-4 and TRBJ2-1, the full variable domain is ETGVTQSPTHLIKTRGQQVTLRCSSQSGHNTVSWYQQALGQGPQFIFQYYREEENGRGNFPPRFSGLQFPNYSSELNVNALELDDSALYLCASSKTSGSSNEQFFGPGTRLTVL.

The rearrangement uses TRBV27 and TRBJ1-4; D is unclear. V lost 2 bases and J lost 3, with 16 bases in between. Per germline, CDR1 MNHEY and CDR2 SMNVEV (reference sequence). The CDR3 covers 17 residues. The CDR3 DNA sequence: TGTGCCAGCAGTTTAATCAGCGTACCCCCATCTAATGAAAAACTGTTTTTT. Its translation is CASSLISVPPSNEKLFF.

This rearrangement joins TRBV24-1 to TRBJ2-1, with 11 bases fitting TRBD2. CDR3 length: 15 residues. After removal of 6 bases from V and 5 bases from J, the junction contained 5 bases not matched to a gene. The V gene's germline CDR1 is KGHDR and CDR2 SFDVKD. The CDR3 coding sequence is TGTGCCACCAGTTCTAGCGGGAGGTCAGACAATGAGCAGTTCTTC. Its translation: CATSSSGRSDNEQFF.

V usage is TRBV27 and J usage is TRBJ2-5, with D possibly TRBD2 on 5 matching bases. Trimming stripped 3 bases from V and 5 bases from J, with 16 bases between. The CDR3 sequence is 15 residues long. Per germline, CDR1 MNHEY and CDR2 SMNVEV (reference sequence). The CDR3 here is CASSFVSGTGETQYF. The CDR3 nucleotides read TGTGCCAGCAGTTTTGTCAGCGGCACGGGGGAGACCCAGTACTTC.

The rearrangement uses TRBV5-8 and TRBJ1-2; D unresolved. This CDR3 is 15 amino acids long. V gave up 4 bases and J gave up 1 base, with 14 bases separating them. CDR1 and CDR2 (germline): SGHTS, YDEGEE. The CDR3 coding sequence is TGTGCCAGCAGCAAGGACTCATTCATTAACTATGGCTACACCTTC. Translated: CASSKDSFINYGYTF. The full variable domain, its missing parts supplied by reference TRBV5-8 and TRBJ1-2, is EAGVTQSPTHLIKTRGQQATLRCSPISGHTSVYWYQQALGLGLQFLLWYDEGEERNRGNFPPRFSGRQFPNYSSELNVNALELEDSALYLCASSKDSFINYGYTFGSGTRLTVV.

The CDR3 sequence is CAWSPGQGQTYNEQFF. CDR3 nucleotide sequence: TGTGCCTGGAGTCCGGGACAGGGGCAGACCTACAATGAGCAGTTCTTC. The rearrangement uses TRBV30 and TRBJ2-1; 10 bases align to TRBD1. Germline V gene data show CDR1 as GTSNPN and CDR2 as SVGIG (reference sequence). The trim removed 2 bases at V and 2 bases at J, leaving 6 bases unmatched. This CDR3 has 16 amino acids.